The 12 T cell receptor beta chains below all came from one sample that was sequenced in a study of shared clonotypes between healthy human individuals. The data were produced by immunoSEQ multiplex PCR, yet TCRdb's version contains in-frame clones alone and is incomplete. The data hold roughly 640,000 clones, with roughly 97% observed a single time. Material: naive CD4+ T cells sorted from blood. Subset described: CD45RA+ positively selected. These receptors were taken from a woman between 25 and 40 years old in good health.

About this clone itself: Other DNA sequences in this specimen translate into the identical CDR3. The gene calls are TRBV5-1 and TRBJ2-1, with TRBD1 as a possible D gene (6 bases). From germline, CDR1 is SGHRS and CDR2 YFSETQ. CDR3 size: 15 residues. The V end lost 4 bases, the J end lost 0 bases, and 11 bases lay between the germline ends. CDR3 region: CASSPGQSSYNEQFF. The CDR3 DNA reads TGCGCCAGCAGCCCGGGACAAAGCTCCTACAATGAGCAGTTCTTC.

The J gene is TRBJ2-2, the V gene TRBV29-1, with 9 positions matching TRBD1. V shed 6 bases, J shed 1 base, and the junction held 6 bases outside the gene matches. This CDR3 has 15 amino acids. Germline values: CDR1 SQVTM, CDR2 ANQGSEA. CDR3 sequence (DNA): TGCAGCGTGGGGCGGGGACAGGGGAACACCGGGGAGCTGTTTTTT. This gives the protein CSVGRGQGNTGELFF.

The chain joins TRBV11-1 to TRBJ2-7; tentatively, D is TRBD1 (7 bases). Trimming cost V 8 bases and J 7 bases, with 18 bases left between them. This CDR3 region has 13 residues. CDR1 SGHAT and CDR2 FQDESV come from the germline V gene (reference sequence). In DNA, the CDR3 is TGTGCCAGCGGCCAAGACAGGGCGGGGGAGCAGTACTTC. It yields the protein CASGQDRAGEQYF.

The chain links TRBV27 to TRBJ2-2; 7 nucleotides align to TRBD1. CDR1 and CDR2 (germline): MNHEY, SMNVEV (reference sequence). The CDR3 extends over 10 amino acids. CDR3 protein: CAAGGGELFF. The CDR3 nucleotides read TGTGCAGCAGGGGGCGGGGAGCTGTTTTTT.

This chain joins TRBV2 and TRBJ1-1; tentatively, D is TRBD1 (6 bases). CDR3 length: 14 residues. V lost 6 bases and J 3 bases, leaving 14 bases between the germline ends. From germline, CDR1 is SNHLY and CDR2 FYNNEI. This CDR3 is CASRLRGGDTEAFF. In nucleotides, the CDR3 is TGTGCCAGCAGACTAAGGGGGGGGGACACTGAAGCTTTCTTT.

The chain carries TRBV10-2 and TRBJ2-7; 9 nucleotides match TRBD2. The CDR3 sequence is 18 residues long. The germline CDR1 and CDR2 sequences are WSHSY and SAAADI. The V and J ends lost 2 bases and 0 bases, in that order; junction bases with no gene match: 11. The CDR3 spells CASSERLAGRGSSYEQYF. CDR3 DNA: TGCGCCAGCAGTGAGCGGCTAGCGGGGAGAGGGAGCTCCTACGAGCAGTACTTC.

The chain carries TRBV5-1 and TRBJ2-7; TRBD1 matches at 8 bases. The germline V gene encodes CDR1 SGHRS and CDR2 YFSETQ. CDR3 length: 14 amino acids. Trimming at V came to 0 bases and at J to 7 bases, leaving 6 bases not matched to a gene. This CDR3 is CASSLVVTGDEQYF. The CDR3 coding sequence is TGCGCCAGCAGCTTGGTCGTGACAGGGGATGAGCAGTACTTC.

V and J are TRBV5-1 and TRBJ1-6; D is possibly TRBD1 (6 bases). This CDR3 comprises 18 residues. Germline values: CDR1 SGHRS, CDR2 YFSETQ. V was cut by 4 bases and J by 5 bases, with 22 bases left in between. This CDR3 reads CASSKEPGGDSDNSPLHF. CDR3 bases: TGCGCCAGCAGCAAAGAACCCGGGGGCGATTCGGATAATTCACCCCTCCACTTT. The full variable domain, with the rest looked up from reference TRBV5-1 and TRBJ1-6, is KAGVTQTPRYLIKTRGQQVTLSCSPISGHRSVSWYQQTPGQGLQFLFEYFSETQRNKGNFPGRFSGRQFSNSRSEMNVSTLELGDSALYLCASSKEPGGDSDNSPLHFGNGTRLTVT.

This chain joins TRBV7-9 and TRBJ2-2; D is unresolved. V was shortened by 6 bases and J by 1 base, with 12 bases between the two germline ends. The CDR3 covers 15 residues. The V gene's germline CDR1 is SEHNR and CDR2 FQNEAQ (reference sequence). The CDR3 reads CASSPQAVNTGELFF. The CDR3 DNA sequence: TGTGCCAGCAGTCCTCAGGCTGTGAACACCGGGGAGCTGTTTTTT. The full variable domain, rest sourced from reference TRBV7-9 and TRBJ2-2, is DTGVSQNPRHKITKRGQNVTFRCDPISEHNRLYWYRQTLGQGPEFLTYFQNEAQLEKSRLLSDRFSAERPKGSFSTLEIQRTEQGDSAMYLCASSPQAVNTGELFFGEGSRLTVL.

The rearrangement links TRBV21-1 to TRBJ1-6. TRBV21-1 corresponds to a pseudogene. This CDR3 comprises 16 residues. CDR3: CASSKAFRGLVSPLHF. The CDR3 DNA sequence: TGTGCCAGCAGCAAAGCTTTCCGGGGCCTGGTTTCACCCCTCCACTTT.

The V call is TRBV5-1, the J call TRBJ2-2, with a possible D match to TRBD1 (5 bases). CDR1 SGHRS and CDR2 YFSETQ come from the germline V gene. Trimming shortened V by 0 bases and J by 6 bases, and 12 bases separated the two germline ends. The CDR3 totals 15 residues. CDR3 bases: TGCGCCAGCAGCTTGGACAGGCCTAGACCCGGGGAGCTGTTTTTT. Encoded protein: CASSLDRPRPGELFF.

The rearrangement uses TRBV6-5 and TRBJ2-3, with 9 positions matching TRBD1. The germline gives CDR1 MNHEY, CDR2 SVGAGI. The CDR3 is made up of 16 amino acids. The ends lost 4 bases at V and 4 bases at J; junction bases unmatched: 9. The DNA of the CDR3 is TGTGCCAGCAGTTCCCTTTACAGGGGGCGTCCAGATACGCAGTATTTT. This gives the protein CASSSLYRGRPDTQYF.